The 5 T cell receptor beta chains given below trace back to one sample, sequenced in a study of Ad26.COV2.S vaccination and SARS-CoV-2 variants. The data were produced by immunoSEQ multiplex PCR, yet TCRdb's version contains in-frame clones alone and is incomplete. Found here are 250,000 or so clones, roughly 85% of them singletons; the top ten hold just under 3%. Treatment of the sample: around 19 received Ad26.COV2.S at low or high dose, single or two shots; 5 received placebo; per-sample allocation not given. The study sampled participants on day 63 after the first vaccine or placebo injection. This material consisted of peripheral blood, taken in a trial of Ad26.COV2.S vaccine versus placebo. These receptors were obtained from a person between 18 and 65 years old who received the Ad26.COV2.S COVID-19 vaccine or a placebo.

V and J are TRBV9 and TRBJ2-5; tentative D call: TRBD2 (7 bases). V shed 3 bases and J shed 4 bases, with 16 bases lying between them. The germline gives CDR1 SGDLS, CDR2 YYNGEE. The CDR3 sequence is 15 residues long. The CDR3 here is CASSAGGGAGETQYF. The CDR3 DNA follows: TGTGCCAGCAGCGCAGGTGGGGGGGCCGGAGAGACCCAGTACTTC. Supplemented by reference TRBV9 and TRBJ2-5, the full variable domain reads DSGVTQTPKHLITATGQRVTLRCSPRSGDLSVYWYQQSLDQGLQFLIQYYNGEERAKGNILERFSAQQFPDLHSELNLSSLELGDSALYFCASSAGGGAGETQYFGPGTRLLVL.

This chain connects TRBV3-1 (or the pseudogene TRBV3-2) to TRBJ1-2, with D possibly matching TRBD1 (5 bases). The germline V gene has CDR1 LGHDT and CDR2 YNNKEL (reference sequence). There are 14 residues in the CDR3. The germline V and J ends were trimmed by 3 bases and 6 bases, with 14 bases remaining between them. The CDR3 loop reads CASSHRDGRNGYTF. CDR3 in DNA: TGTGCCAGCAGCCACCGGGACGGCAGGAATGGCTACACCTTC.

The chain joins TRBV7-8 to TRBJ2-3; no definite D call. V shed 5 bases and J shed 6 bases, with 6 bases lying between them. CDR1 SGHVS and CDR2 FQNEAQ come from the germline V gene. This CDR3 comprises 11 residues. The CDR3 here is CASSLYDTQYF. CDR3 coding DNA: TGTGCCAGCAGCCTGTATGATACGCAGTATTTT.

The rearrangement links TRBV7-9 to TRBJ1-1; 9 bases map to TRBD1. Germline loops: CDR1 SEHNR, CDR2 FQNEAQ (reference sequence). Trimming cost V 2 bases and J 3 bases; bases outside gene matches: 10. The CDR3 has 17 residues. Here the CDR3 reads CASSLSPFDRGDTEAFF. CDR3 DNA sequence: TGTGCCAGCAGCTTATCCCCATTCGACAGGGGGGACACTGAAGCTTTCTTT. Based on the CDR3 plus reference TRBV7-9 and TRBJ1-1, the full variable domain is DTGVSQNPRHKITKRGQNVTFRCDPISEHNRLYWYRQTLGQGPEFLTYFQNEAQLEKSRLLSDRFSAERPKGSFSTLEIQRTEQGDSAMYLCASSLSPFDRGDTEAFFGQGTRLTVV.

The rearrangement uses TRBV7-9 and TRBJ1-2; D is perhaps TRBD1 (5 bases). CDR1 and CDR2 from the germline V gene are SEHNR and FQNEAQ (reference sequence). Between the trimmed V and J ends, which lost 4 bases and 4 bases, there was a span of 13 bases. This CDR3 has 14 residues. Here the CDR3 reads CASSSSGTFYGYTF. The CDR3 DNA follows: TGTGCCAGCAGCTCCTCCGGGACGTTCTATGGCTACACCTTC.